This T cell receptor beta chain was found in a study of EBV T-cell therapy then PD-1 blockade in nasopharyngeal carcinoma. Described treatment: AdE1-LMPpoly-expanded autologous EBV-specific T-cell therapy followed by anti-PD-1 nivolumab. V lost 4 bases to trimming and J lost 5 bases; unmatched junction nucleotides: 6. The CDR3 spans 16 residues. Germline values: CDR1 SGHVS, CDR2 FNYEAQ. This clone was observed many times. The antigen is not known. Libraries were prepared by immunoSEQ multiplex PCR; TCRdb keeps only in-frame clonotypes and omits some of them. The sample contains fewer than 25,000 clones, 84% of which appear only once.

This chain joins TRBV7-6 and TRBJ2-2, with 11 bases identical to TRBD1. The source material was CD8+ T cells from blood, sampled around day 65 from a patient whose treatment included autologous EBV-specific T cells and nivolumab. The receptor comes from a man between 35 and 55 years old with nasopharyngeal carcinoma. In nucleotides, the CDR3 is TGTGCCAGCAGCTCCCCCGGGACAGGGGGAACCGGGGAGCTGTTTTTT. Protein sequence: CASSSPGTGGTGELFF.